This entry lists 17 T cell receptor beta chains sequenced from one sample in a study of T-cell memory formation after mild COVID-19. TCRdb re-analysed the 5' RACE reads in MiXCR, keeping a single row per CDR3 protein. The table has 90,000 to 120,000 distinct CDR3 sequences, about an eighth seen once. The sample taken for sequencing was PBMCs or a T cell subset sorted from them (not recorded which). The receptors stem from a man aged 18 to 29 who had mild COVID-19 (a few samples of this study predate the infection). Cell type and time point are not known.

V gene TRBV11-2 combines with J gene TRBJ2-3; 8 nucleotides match TRBD2. The CDR3 is made up of 16 amino acids. Germline assignment: CDR1 SGHAT and CDR2 FQNNGV. The V gene end was trimmed by 5 bases and the J gene end by 3 bases; junction bases not matched to a gene: 10. CDR3 in DNA: TGTGCCAGCAGCCCTAGTCTTCGCGGGGGGACAGATACGCAGTATTTT. Protein sequence: CASSPSLRGGTDTQYF.

The V gene is TRBV5-1, the J gene TRBJ1-6, with TRBD1 identical over 12 bases. Germline CDR1 is SGHRS and CDR2 is YFSETQ. V shed 0 bases and J 5 bases; nucleotides not matched to a gene: 3. The CDR3 loop spans 17 amino acids. The CDR3 DNA reads TGCGCCAGCAGCTTGGACGGGACAGGGGGCCATAATTCACCCCTCCACTTT. This translates into CASSLDGTGGHNSPLHF.

V is TRBV4-1 and J is TRBJ2-6; TRBD1 agrees at 7 bases. This CDR3 is 16 amino acids long. Per the germline V gene, CDR1 is MGHRA and CDR2 is YSYEKL. Germline trimming cut 2 bases from V and 1 base from J; bases unmatched to any gene: 2. CDR3 DNA: TGCGCCAGCAGCCAAACACAGGGGTCTGGGGCCAACGTCCTGACTTTC. Protein product: CASSQTQGSGANVLTF.

The genes are TRBV4-1 and TRBJ1-4, with 8 bases fitting TRBD1. The CDR3 loop spans 14 amino acids. The germline gives CDR1 MGHRA, CDR2 YSYEKL. The J segment lost 8 bases and the V segment lost 4 bases, leaving 6 bases of the junction unmatched. The DNA of the CDR3 is TGCGCCAGCAGCCCGAGACAGGGGAGAGAAAAACTGTTTTTT. Protein: CASSPRQGREKLFF.

The rearrangement uses TRBV4-1 and TRBJ2-7, with unresolved D. CDR1 and CDR2 from the germline V gene are MGHRA and YSYEKL. Trimming removed 6 bases from V and 6 bases from J, with 15 bases in between. The CDR3 has 13 residues. The CDR3 DNA reads TGCGCCAGCAGTGAAGGGCCTAGTGGCGAGCAGTACGTC. Its protein product is CASSEGPSGEQYV.

This clonotype was seen a handful of times. CDR3 in DNA: TGTGCCAGCAGCCGCCTAAAGGGTATCGGGGAGCTGTTTTTT. Its protein is CASSRLKGIGELFF. The chain links TRBV3-1 to TRBJ2-2; D is unresolved. Germline V CDR1 and CDR2: LGHDT, YNNKEL (reference sequence). Between the trimmed V and J ends, which lost 4 bases and 7 bases, there was a span of 13 bases. The CDR3 length is 14 residues. Complete variable domain (other parts from reference TRBV3-1 and TRBJ2-2): DTAVSQTPKYLVTQMGNDKSIKCEQNLGHDTMYWYKQDSKKFLKIMFSYNNKELIINETVPNRFSPKSPDKAHLNLHINSLELGDSAVYFCASSRLKGIGELFFGEGSRLTVL.

The J gene is TRBJ1-1, the V gene TRBV12-3 or TRBV12-4; perhaps TRBD1 as D (6 bases). The CDR3 is made up of 10 amino acids. V was trimmed by 9 bases and J by 5 bases, leaving 7 bases between them. The CDR3 nucleotides are TGTGCCAGTACAGGGACTGAAGCTTTCTTT. This codes for CASTGTEAFF.

This clonotype came up a few times. This chain connects TRBV6-2 or TRBV6-3 to TRBJ2-1, with D unresolved. V was pared by 0 bases and J by 9 bases, with 6 bases between. The CDR3 has 12 residues. Germline V CDR1 and CDR2: MNHEY, SVGEGT. The CDR3 region is CASSYSRSEQFF. CDR3 bases: TGTGCCAGCAGTTACTCGCGAAGTGAGCAGTTCTTC.

The table lists this clonotype with many counts. The chain uses TRBV7-3 and TRBJ2-3, with D unclear. Deletions cut 4 bases from V and 2 bases from J, with 7 bases between. Germline loops: CDR1 SGHTA, CDR2 FQGTGA. The CDR3 covers 13 residues. The CDR3 coding sequence is TGTGCCAGCAGCTCACGGGTCACAGATACGCAGTATTTT. Protein product: CASSSRVTDTQYF. The full variable domain, in which reference TRBV7-3 and TRBJ2-3 provide the parts outside the CDR3, is GAGVSQTPSNKVTEKGKYVELRCDPISGHTALYWYRQSLGQGPEFLIYFQGTGAADDSGLPNDRFFAVRPEGSVSTLKIQRTERGDSAVYLCASSSRVTDTQYFGPGTRLTVL.

In its sample, this clonotype was seen many times. The chain couples TRBV7-2 to TRBJ2-1; D is unclear. Per the germline V gene, CDR1 is SGHTA and CDR2 is FQGNSA. CDR3 length equals 13 residues. The V end was cut by 5 bases, the J end by 3 bases, with 8 bases between. The CDR3 sequence is CASSPLNYNEQFF. CDR3 nucleotide sequence: TGTGCCAGCAGCCCACTTAACTACAATGAGCAGTTCTTC.

The chain uses TRBV20-1 and TRBJ2-2, with D tentatively TRBD1 (5 bases). CDR1 and CDR2 from the germline V gene are DFQATT and SNEGSKA (reference sequence). Trimming stripped 3 bases from V and 5 bases from J, with 16 bases between. This CDR3 has 15 residues. The CDR3 loop is CSARWQGRRTGELFF. CDR3 nucleotide sequence: TGCAGTGCTAGGTGGCAGGGTCGGAGAACCGGGGAGCTGTTTTTT.

CDR3 bases: TGCGCCAGCAGCGCTGCTAGCCGACTTACAGATACGCAGTATTTT. Its translation: CASSAASRLTDTQYF. The J gene is TRBJ2-3, the V gene TRBV4-3, with D tentatively TRBD2 (5 bases). Germline lookup yields CDR1 LGHNA and CDR2 YSLEER. The CDR3 has 15 amino acids. The V end was cut by 5 bases, the J end by 3 bases, with 15 bases between.

The chain is built from TRBV6-5 and TRBJ2-7, with 9 bases fitting TRBD1. This CDR3 comprises 16 residues. Germline V gives CDR1 MNHEY, CDR2 SVGAGI. V shed 2 bases and J 3 bases; nucleotides not matched to a gene: 8. This CDR3 reads CASSYTGQGRIYEQYF. CDR3 nucleotide sequence: TGTGCCAGCAGTTACACGGGACAGGGAAGAATCTACGAGCAGTACTTC.

In this sample, this clonotype turned up a few times. For the CDR3, the DNA is TGTGCCAGCAGCGTACTCCCAGACTACGAGCAGTACTTC. It yields the protein CASSVLPDYEQYF. The rearrangement links TRBV9 to TRBJ2-7; D is ambiguous. This CDR3 is built from 13 residues. Germline CDR1 is SGDLS and CDR2 is YYNGEE. V was shortened by 1 base and J by 3 bases, with 8 bases between the two germline ends.

V gene TRBV5-4 combines with J gene TRBJ1-4; D remains unclear. CDR3 length equals 13 residues. Germline values: CDR1 SGHNT, CDR2 YYREEE (reference sequence). Trimming pared 2 bases from V and 8 bases from J, leaving 10 bases between. The CDR3 DNA follows: TGTGCCAGCAGCTTCGCGAGCAGGGAAAAACTGTTTTTT. Protein product: CASSFASREKLFF.

The gene calls are TRBV3-1 and TRBJ2-3, with D unclear. Trimming removed 0 bases from V and 7 bases from J, with 8 bases in between. This CDR3 region has 13 residues. Germline V lookup: CDR1 LGHDT, CDR2 YNNKEL (reference sequence). The CDR3 loop is CASSQESAHTQYF. The CDR3 nucleotides read TGTGCCAGCAGCCAAGAAAGTGCTCATACGCAGTATTTT.

At least ten counts were recorded for this clonotype. The chain employs TRBV6-5 and TRBJ2-1; 8 nucleotides agree with TRBD2. The V and J ends lost 3 bases and 4 bases, in that order; junction bases with no gene match: 11. Germline CDR1 and CDR2: MNHEY and SVGAGI. The CDR3 loop spans 17 amino acids. The CDR3 loop is CASSYVAGGENYNEQFF. The CDR3 DNA reads TGTGCCAGCAGTTATGTGGCGGGGGGCGAAAATTACAATGAGCAGTTCTTC.